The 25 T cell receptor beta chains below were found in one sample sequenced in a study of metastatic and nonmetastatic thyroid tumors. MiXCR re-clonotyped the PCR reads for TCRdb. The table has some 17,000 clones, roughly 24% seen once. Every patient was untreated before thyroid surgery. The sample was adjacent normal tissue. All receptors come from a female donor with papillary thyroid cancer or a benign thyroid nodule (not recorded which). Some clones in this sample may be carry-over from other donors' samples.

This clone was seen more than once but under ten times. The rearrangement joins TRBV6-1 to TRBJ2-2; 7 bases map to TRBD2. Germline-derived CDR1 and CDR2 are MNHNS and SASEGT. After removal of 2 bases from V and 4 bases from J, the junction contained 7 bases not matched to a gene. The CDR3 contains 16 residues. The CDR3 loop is CASSESAGVRTGELFF. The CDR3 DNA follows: TGTGCCAGCAGTGAAAGTGCGGGAGTTCGCACCGGGGAGCTGTTTTTT.

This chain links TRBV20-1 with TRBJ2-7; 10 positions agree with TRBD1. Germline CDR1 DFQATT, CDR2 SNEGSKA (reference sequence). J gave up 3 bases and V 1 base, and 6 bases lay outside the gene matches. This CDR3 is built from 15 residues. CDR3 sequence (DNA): TGCAGTGCTAGAGTCCCGGACAGGGGGGGCTACGAGCAGTACTTC. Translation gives CSARVPDRGGYEQYF.

CDR3 sequence: CASSYSIDRLANNEQFF. The CDR3 DNA reads TGTGCCAGCAGTTACTCGATTGATAGACTAGCGAACAATGAGCAGTTCTTC. The chain carries TRBV6-2 or TRBV6-3 and TRBJ2-1, with 8 bases matching TRBD2. The length of the CDR3 is 17 residues. CDR1 is MNHEY and CDR2 is SVGEGT in the germline V gene. J gave up 5 bases and V 0 bases, and 9 bases lay outside the gene matches.

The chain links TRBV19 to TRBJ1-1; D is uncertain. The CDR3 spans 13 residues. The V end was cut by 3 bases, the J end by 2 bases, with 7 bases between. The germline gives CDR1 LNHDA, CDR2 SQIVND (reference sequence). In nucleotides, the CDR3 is TGTGCCAGTAGTATCGAGGGAAACACTGAAGCTTTCTTT. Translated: CASSIEGNTEAFF.

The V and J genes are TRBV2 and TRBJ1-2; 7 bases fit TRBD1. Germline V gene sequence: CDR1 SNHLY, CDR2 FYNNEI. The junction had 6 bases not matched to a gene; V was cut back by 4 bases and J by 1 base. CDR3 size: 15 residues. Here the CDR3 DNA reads TGTGCCAGCAGTGCCGGGACAGCGCTTAACTATGGCTACACCTTC. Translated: CASSAGTALNYGYTF.

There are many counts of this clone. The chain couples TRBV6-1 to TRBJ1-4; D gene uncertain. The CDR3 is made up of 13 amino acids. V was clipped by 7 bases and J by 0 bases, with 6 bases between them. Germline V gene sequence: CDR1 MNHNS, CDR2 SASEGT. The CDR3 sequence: CASIYATNEKLFF. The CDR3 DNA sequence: TGTGCCAGCATCTATGCAACTAATGAAAAACTGTTTTTT.

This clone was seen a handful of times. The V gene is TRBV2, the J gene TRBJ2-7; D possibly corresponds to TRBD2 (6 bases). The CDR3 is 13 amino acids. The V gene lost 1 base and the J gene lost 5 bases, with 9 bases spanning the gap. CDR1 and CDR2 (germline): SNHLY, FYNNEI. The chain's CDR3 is CASSEVGGNEQYF. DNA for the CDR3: TGTGCCAGCAGTGAAGTGGGAGGAAACGAGCAGTACTTC. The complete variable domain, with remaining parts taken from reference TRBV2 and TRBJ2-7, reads EPEVTQTPSHQVTQMGQEVILRCVPISNHLYFYWYRQILGQKVEFLVSFYNNEISEKSEIFDDQFSVERPDGSNFTLKIRSTKLEDSAMYFCASSEVGGNEQYFGPGTRLTVT.

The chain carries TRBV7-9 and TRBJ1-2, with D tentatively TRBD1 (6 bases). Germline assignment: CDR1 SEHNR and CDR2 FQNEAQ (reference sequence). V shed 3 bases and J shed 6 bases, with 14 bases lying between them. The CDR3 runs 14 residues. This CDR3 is CASSFARGGDGYTF. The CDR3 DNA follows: TGTGCCAGCAGCTTTGCCAGGGGAGGGGATGGCTACACCTTC.

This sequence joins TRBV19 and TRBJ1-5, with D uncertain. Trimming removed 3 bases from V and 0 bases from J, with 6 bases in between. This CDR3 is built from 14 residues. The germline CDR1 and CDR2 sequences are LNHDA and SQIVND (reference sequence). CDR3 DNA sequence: TGTGCCAGTAGTATTGACATTAGCAATCAGCCCCAGCATTTT. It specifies CASSIDISNQPQHF. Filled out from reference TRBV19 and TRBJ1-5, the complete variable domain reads DGGITQSPKYLFRKEGQNVTLSCEQNLNHDAMYWYRQDPGQGLRLIYYSQIVNDFQKGDIAEGYSVSREKKESFPLTVTSAQKNPTAFYLCASSIDISNQPQHFGDGTRLSIL.

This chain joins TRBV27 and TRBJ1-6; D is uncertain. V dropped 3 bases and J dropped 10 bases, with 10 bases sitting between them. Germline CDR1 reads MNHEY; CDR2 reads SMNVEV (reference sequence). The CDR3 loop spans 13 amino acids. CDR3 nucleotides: TGTGCCAGCAGTTTGGACCGGGGATCACCCCTCCACTTT. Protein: CASSLDRGSPLHF.

CDR3 DNA: TGCAGTGCGTCGCCATACAATGAGCAGTTCTTC. Its protein is CSASPYNEQFF. The chain is built from TRBV20-1 and TRBJ2-1, with no clear D. Trimming removed 6 bases at V and 4 bases at J, with 7 bases between. The germline V gene has CDR1 DFQATT and CDR2 SNEGSKA (reference sequence). This CDR3 spans 11 amino acids.

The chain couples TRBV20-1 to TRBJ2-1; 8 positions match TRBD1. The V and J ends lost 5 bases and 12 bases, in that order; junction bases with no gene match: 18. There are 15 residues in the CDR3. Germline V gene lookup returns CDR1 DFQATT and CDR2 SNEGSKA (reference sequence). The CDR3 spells CSARKQGEAFSLQFF. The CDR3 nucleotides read TGCAGTGCTCGAAAACAGGGGGAAGCCTTTTCGCTGCAGTTCTTC.

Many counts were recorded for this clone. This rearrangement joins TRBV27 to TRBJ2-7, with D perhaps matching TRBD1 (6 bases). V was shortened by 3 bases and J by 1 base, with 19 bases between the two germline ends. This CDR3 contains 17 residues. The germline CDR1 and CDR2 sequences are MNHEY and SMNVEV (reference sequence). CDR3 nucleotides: TGTGCCAGCAGTTTTTCTCATACAGGGATAGTATCCTACGAGCAGTACTTC. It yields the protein CASSFSHTGIVSYEQYF.

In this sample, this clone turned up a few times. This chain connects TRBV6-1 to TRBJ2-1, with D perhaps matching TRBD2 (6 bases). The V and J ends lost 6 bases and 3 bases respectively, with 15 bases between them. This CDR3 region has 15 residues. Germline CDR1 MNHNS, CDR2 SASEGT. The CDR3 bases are TGTGCCAGCAGCCCCGGGGGAAACGACTACAATGAGCAGTTCTTC. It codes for CASSPGGNDYNEQFF.

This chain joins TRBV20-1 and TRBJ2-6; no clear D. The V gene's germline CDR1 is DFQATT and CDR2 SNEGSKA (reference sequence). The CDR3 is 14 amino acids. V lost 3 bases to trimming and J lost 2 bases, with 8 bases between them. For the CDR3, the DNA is TGCAGTGCTAGGACTTCCCCTGGGGCCAACGTCCTGACTTTC. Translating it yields CSARTSPGANVLTF.

CDR3 bases: TGTGCCAGAGGACGCGGGACAGGGCGAACGGAGACCCAGTACTTC. As protein: CARGRGTGRTETQYF. This chain connects TRBV2 to TRBJ2-5, with 9 nucleotides matching TRBD1. CDR3 length: 15 residues. The germline CDR1 and CDR2 sequences are SNHLY and FYNNEI. The trim removed 9 bases at V and 5 bases at J, leaving 13 bases unmatched.

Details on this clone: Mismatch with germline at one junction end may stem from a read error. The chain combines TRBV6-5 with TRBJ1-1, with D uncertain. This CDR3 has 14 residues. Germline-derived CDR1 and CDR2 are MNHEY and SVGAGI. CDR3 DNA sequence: TGTGCCAGCAGTGACTCTGGGTTACGCACTGAAGCTTTCTTT. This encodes CASSDSGLRTEAFF.

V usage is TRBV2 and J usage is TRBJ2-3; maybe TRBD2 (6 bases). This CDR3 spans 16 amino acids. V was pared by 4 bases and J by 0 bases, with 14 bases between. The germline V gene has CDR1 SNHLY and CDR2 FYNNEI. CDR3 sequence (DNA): TGTGCCAGCAGTGTGGACTATTCCACTAGCACAGATACGCAGTATTTT. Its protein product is CASSVDYSTSTDTQYF. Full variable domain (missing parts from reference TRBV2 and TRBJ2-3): EPEVTQTPSHQVTQMGQEVILRCVPISNHLYFYWYRQILGQKVEFLVSFYNNEISEKSEIFDDQFSVERPDGSNFTLKIRSTKLEDSAMYFCASSVDYSTSTDTQYFGPGTRLTVL.

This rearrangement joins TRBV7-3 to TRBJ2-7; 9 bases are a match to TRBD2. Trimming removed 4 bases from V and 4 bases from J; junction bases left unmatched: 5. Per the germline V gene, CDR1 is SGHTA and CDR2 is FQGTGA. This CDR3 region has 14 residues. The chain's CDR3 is CASSSGLAWYEQYF. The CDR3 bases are TGTGCCAGCAGCTCGGGACTAGCTTGGTACGAGCAGTACTTC.

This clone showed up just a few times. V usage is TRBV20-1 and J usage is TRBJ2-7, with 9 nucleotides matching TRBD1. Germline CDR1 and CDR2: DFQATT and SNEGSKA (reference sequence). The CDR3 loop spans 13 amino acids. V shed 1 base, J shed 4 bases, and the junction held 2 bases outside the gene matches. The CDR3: CSARGDRVYEQYF. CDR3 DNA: TGCAGTGCTAGAGGGGACAGGGTGTACGAGCAGTACTTC.

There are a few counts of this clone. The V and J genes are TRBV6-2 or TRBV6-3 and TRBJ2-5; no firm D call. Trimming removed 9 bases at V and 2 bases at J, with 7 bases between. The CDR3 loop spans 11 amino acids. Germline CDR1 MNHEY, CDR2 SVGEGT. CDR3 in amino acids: CASERQETQYF. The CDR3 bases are TGTGCCAGTGAAAGGCAAGAGACCCAGTACTTC.

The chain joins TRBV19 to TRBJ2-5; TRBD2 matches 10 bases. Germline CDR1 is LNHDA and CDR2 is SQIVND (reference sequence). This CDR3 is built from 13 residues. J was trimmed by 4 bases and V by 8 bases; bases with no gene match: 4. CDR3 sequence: CASASGRRETQYF. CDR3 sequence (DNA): TGTGCCAGTGCTAGCGGGAGAAGAGAGACCCAGTACTTC.

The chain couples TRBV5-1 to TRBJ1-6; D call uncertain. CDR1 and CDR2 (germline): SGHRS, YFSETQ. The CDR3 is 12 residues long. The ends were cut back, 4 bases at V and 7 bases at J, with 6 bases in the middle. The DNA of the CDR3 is TGCGCCAGCAGCCTACTAAATTCACCCCTCCACTTT. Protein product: CASSLLNSPLHF.

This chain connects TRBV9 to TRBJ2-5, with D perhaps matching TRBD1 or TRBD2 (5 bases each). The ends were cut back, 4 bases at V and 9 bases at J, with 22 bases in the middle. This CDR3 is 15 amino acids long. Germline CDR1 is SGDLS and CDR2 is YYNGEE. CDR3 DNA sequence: TGTGCCAGCAGCCCATCCCGGGGAACCTCGGGGCCCCAGTACTTC. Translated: CASSPSRGTSGPQYF.

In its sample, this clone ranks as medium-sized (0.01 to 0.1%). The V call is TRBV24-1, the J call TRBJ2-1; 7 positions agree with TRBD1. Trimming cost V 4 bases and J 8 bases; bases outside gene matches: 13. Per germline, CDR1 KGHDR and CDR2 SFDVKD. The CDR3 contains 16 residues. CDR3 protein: CATSENPGQKLYEQFF. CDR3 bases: TGTGCCACCAGTGAGAATCCGGGACAGAAACTTTATGAGCAGTTCTTC.